The 30 T cell receptor beta chains given below trace back to one sample, sequenced in a study of T cell changes during pregnancy in multiple sclerosis. Assay used: immunoSEQ multiplex PCR; TCRdb lists only in-frame clones, some missing. The table includes roughly 52,000 clones, 85% to 95% detected once. Sequenced here: CD8+ T cells from peripheral blood mononuclear cells, sampled before pregnancy. Receptors originate from a female donor with multiple sclerosis, enrolled in a pregnancy study.

The chain combines TRBV4-3 with TRBJ2-1, with TRBD2 matching over 10 bases. The germline CDR1 and CDR2 sequences are LGHNA and YSLEER. This CDR3 has 19 residues. Germline trimming cut 3 bases from V and 1 base from J; bases unmatched to any gene: 12. In DNA form, the CDR3 reads TGCGCCAGCAGCCAGGAACTAGCGGGATTCTCCAAGTCCTACAATGAGCAGTTCTTC. It codes for CASSQELAGFSKSYNEQFF.

The CDR3 sequence: CASSPTGGSYEQYF. The CDR3 DNA follows: TGTGCCAGCAGTCCGACAGGGGGGTCCTACGAGCAGTACTTC. The V call is TRBV27, the J call TRBJ2-7; 9 positions agree with TRBD1. The CDR3 has 14 residues. With V trimmed by 5 bases and J by 1 base, 3 bases remained unmatched. Germline lookup yields CDR1 MNHEY and CDR2 SMNVEV (reference sequence).

This clone showed up just once. This chain uses TRBV7-9 with TRBJ1-1, with TRBD1 identical over 7 bases. The germline V gene encodes CDR1 SEHNR and CDR2 FQNEAQ (reference sequence). The CDR3 is made up of 19 amino acids. J lost 4 bases, V lost 2 bases, and 19 bases had no gene match. CDR3 sequence reads: CASSLPPPRTGVWVTEAFF. Here the CDR3 DNA reads TGTGCCAGCAGCTTACCCCCCCCTAGAACAGGGGTATGGGTCACTGAAGCTTTCTTT.

V gene TRBV27 combines with J gene TRBJ1-1, with D tentatively TRBD1 (5 bases). The germline CDR1 and CDR2 sequences are MNHEY and SMNVEV (reference sequence). This CDR3 spans 17 amino acids. V was shortened by 3 bases and J by 2 bases, with 19 bases between the two germline ends. CDR3 region: CASSLTSREVSNTEAFF. The CDR3 nucleotides read TGTGCCAGCAGTTTGACATCCAGGGAAGTGAGTAACACTGAAGCTTTCTTT.

V gene TRBV6-1 combines with J gene TRBJ1-4, with 11 nucleotides matching TRBD1. The junction had 7 bases not matched to a gene; V was cut back by 6 bases and J by 10 bases. This CDR3 has 14 residues. CDR1 MNHNS and CDR2 SASEGT come from the germline V gene. CDR3 DNA sequence: TGTGCCAGCAGGGGACAGGGGGTGGATGGAAAACTGTTTTTT. Translated, it gives CASRGQGVDGKLFF.

The J gene is TRBJ1-5, the V gene TRBV19; 7 nucleotides line up with TRBD1. Germline values: CDR1 LNHDA, CDR2 SQIVND (reference sequence). J lost 7 bases, V lost 7 bases, and 13 bases had no gene match. The CDR3 length is 15 residues. The CDR3 loop reads CASTTRRDRLQPQHF. For the CDR3, the DNA is TGTGCCAGTACTACCCGAAGGGACAGATTACAGCCCCAGCATTTT.

This chain uses TRBV5-6 with TRBJ2-5; TRBD2 is a possible D gene (6 bases). V was clipped by 0 bases and J by 4 bases, with 7 bases between them. There are 13 residues in the CDR3. Germline values: CDR1 SGHDT, CDR2 YYEEEE. CDR3 protein: CASSLEAGETQYF. DNA of the CDR3: TGTGCCAGCAGCTTGGAAGCGGGAGAGACCCAGTACTTC.

This chain uses TRBV6-5 with TRBJ1-2, with D tentatively TRBD1 (5 bases). This CDR3 has 13 residues. V dropped 6 bases and J dropped 7 bases, with 15 bases sitting between them. The V gene's germline CDR1 is MNHEY and CDR2 SVGAGI. CDR3: CASRPGTALGYTF. CDR3 sequence (DNA): TGTGCCAGCAGGCCCGGGACTGCCCTTGGCTACACCTTC.

The chain couples TRBV7-9 to TRBJ2-7; possibly TRBD1 for D (6 bases). Trimming removed 6 bases at V and 5 bases at J, with 11 bases between. The germline CDR1 and CDR2 sequences are SEHNR and FQNEAQ (reference sequence). The CDR3 loop spans 12 amino acids. CDR3 sequence reads: CASSTDRNEQYF. Written as DNA, the CDR3 is TGTGCCAGCAGTACCGACAGGAACGAGCAGTACTTC.

The chain is built from TRBV27 and TRBJ1-2, with 10 nucleotides matching TRBD1. The CDR3 length is 14 residues. From germline, CDR1 is MNHEY and CDR2 SMNVEV (reference sequence). V shed 6 bases, J shed 5 bases, and the junction held 6 bases outside the gene matches. CDR3 nucleotides: TGTGCCAGCAGACAGACAGGGGGCGCGTATGGCTACACCTTC. Its protein is CASRQTGGAYGYTF.

The rearrangement joins TRBV6-5 to TRBJ1-1; D is perhaps TRBD1 (6 bases). Deletions cut 6 bases from V and 4 bases from J, with 18 bases between. In germline, CDR1 is MNHEY, CDR2 SVGAGI. This CDR3 has 15 amino acids. The CDR3 loop reads CASSPIPPGATEAFF. CDR3 nucleotides: TGTGCCAGCAGCCCAATCCCTCCAGGGGCCACTGAAGCTTTCTTT.

This chain connects TRBV6-1 to TRBJ1-1; a possible D gene is TRBD1 (6 bases). Germline values: CDR1 MNHNS, CDR2 SASEGT. The CDR3 totals 13 residues. Trimming cost V 8 bases and J 1 base, with 11 bases left between them. The CDR3 DNA reads TGTGCCAGCCGGGCAGGGGAGAACACTGAAGCTTTCTTT. As protein: CASRAGENTEAFF.

Worth noting for this clone: Distinct nucleotide sequences in the sample also encode this CDR3. V and J are TRBV19 and TRBJ2-7, with 11 bases fitting TRBD1. This CDR3 has 14 amino acids. V lost 5 bases and J lost 4; bases outside the gene matches: 4. The germline V gene has CDR1 LNHDA and CDR2 SQIVND (reference sequence). For the CDR3, the DNA is TGTGCCAGTAGTCCCGGACAGGGGGCTTACGAGCAGTACTTC. Its translation is CASSPGQGAYEQYF.

The DNA of the CDR3 is TGTGCCAGCAGTCCTCGGCTTCGCGGGGGGGGCGAAACCTTC. This encodes CASSPRLRGGGETF. This sequence joins TRBV27 and TRBJ1-2; a possible D gene is TRBD1 (6 bases). The CDR3 length is 14 residues. Germline V CDR1 and CDR2: MNHEY, SMNVEV (reference sequence). V gave up 5 bases and J gave up 14 bases, with 24 bases separating them.

The CDR3 region is CASSRPVTGSEKLFF. The CDR3 DNA reads as TGTGCCAGTAGCCGCCCGGTGACAGGGTCTGAAAAACTGTTTTTT. The gene calls are TRBV19 and TRBJ1-4, with 7 positions matching TRBD1. Germline assignment: CDR1 LNHDA and CDR2 SQIVND (reference sequence). V trimming: 6 bases; J trimming: 7 bases; junction bases outside the gene matches: 11. This CDR3 has 15 amino acids. Together with reference TRBV19 and TRBJ1-4, the CDR3 gives the full variable domain: DGGITQSPKYLFRKEGQNVTLSCEQNLNHDAMYWYRQDPGQGLRLIYYSQIVNDFQKGDIAEGYSVSREKKESFPLTVTSAQKNPTAFYLCASSRPVTGSEKLFFGSGTQLSVL.

The chain is built from TRBV11-2 and TRBJ2-7, with TRBD2 matching over 8 bases. CDR3 size: 19 residues. Germline CDR1 reads SGHAT; CDR2 reads FQNNGV. Trimming took 0 bases from V and 1 from J; bases not matched to a gene: 14. The CDR3: CASSLERLQGSGRSYEQYF. The CDR3 region has the DNA TGTGCCAGCAGCTTAGAGAGACTCCAGGGGAGCGGGAGATCCTACGAGCAGTACTTC.

The V call is TRBV9, the J call TRBJ2-7; 9 bases line up with TRBD2. J gave up 4 bases and V 3 bases, and 8 bases lay outside the gene matches. The CDR3 extends over 15 amino acids. Germline V lookup: CDR1 SGDLS, CDR2 YYNGEE. The CDR3 nucleotides read TGTGCCAGCAGCGCAGGATCAGCGGGAGGTTACGAGCAGTACTTC. Amino acids: CASSAGSAGGYEQYF. Complete variable domain (other parts from reference TRBV9 and TRBJ2-7): DSGVTQTPKHLITATGQRVTLRCSPRSGDLSVYWYQQSLDQGLQFLIQYYNGEERAKGNILERFSAQQFPDLHSELNLSSLELGDSALYFCASSAGSAGGYEQYFGPGTRLTVT.

The DNA of the CDR3 is TGTGCCAGCAGCTTAGTTTTATCGCGGAGCGGATGGGAGACCCAGTACTTC. Translation: CASSLVLSRSGWETQYF. This chain connects TRBV7-2 to TRBJ2-5; tentatively, D is TRBD2 (5 bases). V was pared by 1 base and J by 5 bases, with 20 bases between. This CDR3 is built from 17 residues. Germline V gene lookup returns CDR1 SGHTA and CDR2 FQGNSA.

The rearrangement links TRBV7-9 to TRBJ2-7; no clear D gene. This CDR3 is 15 amino acids long. Trimming took 2 bases from V and 0 from J, leaving 11 bases between them. Germline loops: CDR1 SEHNR, CDR2 FQNEAQ (reference sequence). DNA of the CDR3: TGTGCCAGCAGCTTACCCCTAGGAAGCTCCTACGAGCAGTACTTC. Its translation: CASSLPLGSSYEQYF.

The V call is TRBV10-1, the J call TRBJ2-2; D possibly corresponds to TRBD1 (6 bases). V dropped 3 bases and J dropped 1 base, with 6 bases sitting between them. Looked up from germline, CDR1 is WNHNN and CDR2 is SYGVQD (reference sequence). CDR3 length: 14 residues. This CDR3 reads CASSEQGNTGELFF. The CDR3 bases are TGCGCCAGCAGTGAACAGGGGAACACCGGGGAGCTGTTTTTT.

The chain carries TRBV7-9 and TRBJ2-2; TRBD2 aligns across 11 bases. Germline V gene lookup returns CDR1 SEHNR and CDR2 FQNEAQ (reference sequence). There are 16 residues in the CDR3. The V gene end was trimmed by 2 bases and the J gene end by 6 bases; junction bases not matched to a gene: 5. The CDR3 is CASSLSSGRAAGELFF. The DNA of the CDR3 is TGTGCCAGCAGCTTAAGTAGCGGGAGGGCCGCCGGGGAGCTGTTTTTT.

V and J are TRBV11-2 and TRBJ2-6; a possible D gene is TRBD1 (5 bases). Germline loops: CDR1 SGHAT, CDR2 FQNNGV. The CDR3 spans 16 residues. V lost 7 bases and J lost 1, with 14 bases in between. CDR3: CASKTVLGSGANVLTF. The CDR3 DNA sequence: TGTGCCAGCAAGACAGTTCTGGGGTCTGGGGCCAACGTCCTGACTTTC.

The chain employs TRBV19 and TRBJ1-2; D unclear. Trimming took off 5 bases at V and 2 bases at J, with 9 bases between the two ends. Germline values: CDR1 LNHDA, CDR2 SQIVND (reference sequence). This CDR3 region has 13 residues. The CDR3 loop reads CASSSQMNYGYTF. The CDR3 nucleotides are TGTGCCAGTAGTTCCCAAATGAACTATGGCTACACCTTC.

V and J are TRBV19 and TRBJ1-2; D not resolved. The CDR3 has 13 amino acids. Trimming pared 1 base from V and 4 bases from J, leaving 7 bases between. CDR1 is LNHDA, CDR2 SQIVND, per germline (reference sequence). The DNA of the CDR3 is TGTGCCAGTAGTATAGGGCCATCCTATGGCTACACCTTC. Amino acids: CASSIGPSYGYTF.

The chain combines TRBV28 with TRBJ2-2; 10 positions agree with TRBD1. CDR3 length: 14 amino acids. V shed 7 bases, J shed 5 bases, and the junction held 4 bases outside the gene matches. Germline V gene data show CDR1 as MDHEN and CDR2 as SYDVKM. The CDR3 spells CASKRTGGTGELFF. In DNA form, the CDR3 reads TGTGCCAGCAAACGGACAGGGGGGACCGGGGAGCTGTTTTTT.

For the CDR3, the DNA is TGTGCCAGCAGCTTAATGGGCCAGGGTCGCGAGCAGTACTTC. Its translation: CASSLMGQGREQYF. The genes are TRBV13 and TRBJ2-7, with a possible D match to TRBD1 (5 bases). The CDR3 covers 14 residues. V shed 2 bases and J shed 6 bases, with 14 bases lying between them. The germline gives CDR1 PRHDT, CDR2 FYEKMQ (reference sequence).

The chain carries TRBV13 and TRBJ2-1; the match to TRBD2 covers 12 bases. CDR1 and CDR2 from the germline V gene are PRHDT and FYEKMQ (reference sequence). The CDR3 is made up of 17 amino acids. The V and J ends lost 5 bases and 1 base, in that order; junction bases with no gene match: 6. DNA for the CDR3: TGTGCCAGCAGCCCGAGGACTAGCGGGGTTTCCTACAATGAGCAGTTCTTC. It is translated as CASSPRTSGVSYNEQFF. Full variable domain (remainder filled in from reference TRBV13 and TRBJ2-1): AAGVIQSPRHLIKEKRETATLKCYPIPRHDTVYWYQQGPGQDPQFLISFYEKMQSDKGSIPDRFSAQQFSDYHSELNMSSLELGDSALYFCASSPRTSGVSYNEQFFGPGTRLTVL.

This chain connects TRBV6-4 to TRBJ2-2; 7 bases align to TRBD2. V gave up 4 bases and J gave up 6 bases; unmatched junction bases: 14. Germline V gene data show CDR1 as MRHNA and CDR2 as SNTAGT. CDR3 length equals 17 residues. The CDR3 bases are TGTGCCAGCAGTGCCCGATTAGCGGGCCTGGCCCCCGGGGAGCTGTTTTTT. It encodes CASSARLAGLAPGELFF.

The rearrangement joins TRBV19 to TRBJ2-1; TRBD2 agrees at 8 bases. Trimming cost V 3 bases and J 7 bases; bases outside gene matches: 2. Germline lookup yields CDR1 LNHDA and CDR2 SQIVND (reference sequence). The CDR3 runs to 13 residues. CDR3 sequence (DNA): TGTGCCAGTAGTATCCTAGCGGGTAATGAGCAGTTCTTC. Translation gives CASSILAGNEQFF.

This clone was seen a single time. This rearrangement joins TRBV5-6 to TRBJ2-3; D ambiguous. V was pared by 1 base and J by 4 bases, with 16 bases between. The CDR3 loop spans 16 amino acids. Germline V gene lookup returns CDR1 SGHDT and CDR2 YYEEEE. CDR3 DNA: TGTGCCAGCAGCTTGTTGGTGCGGCGGAGCCCAGATACGCAGTATTTT. Its protein is CASSLLVRRSPDTQYF.